This T cell receptor (beta chain) comes out of a study of Ad26.COV2.S vaccination and SARS-CoV-2 variants. Trimming cost V 3 bases and J 7 bases; bases outside gene matches: 8. CDR1 and CDR2 (germline): MGHDK, SYGVNS. There are 16 residues in the CDR3. Findings and limits, study-wide: The breadth of spike-specific CD8+ and CD4+ T cell responses after vaccination was reportedly substantial. Total T cell responses, in the TCR breadth and depth analyses, may have been underestimated. Vaccine and placebo groups showed comparable non-spike TCR breadth. Participants in the vaccine arm had higher spike-specific TCR breadth; placebo recipients had lower.

As to this clone: What it binds is unknown.

This table comes from immunoSEQ multiplex PCR, and its TCRdb copy is limited to in-frame clones, with some not included. The table includes 350,000 to 450,000 clones, 92% detected once. The source of this sequence is a human donor who had recovered from COVID-19. The chain has TRBV25-1 and TRBJ2-1, with 11 bases fitting TRBD1. This specimen was peripheral blood, taken after recovery from COVID-19. This CDR3 reads CASSDPWTGGENEQFF. The CDR3 DNA follows: TGTGCCAGCAGTGACCCTTGGACAGGGGGCGAGAATGAGCAGTTCTTC.